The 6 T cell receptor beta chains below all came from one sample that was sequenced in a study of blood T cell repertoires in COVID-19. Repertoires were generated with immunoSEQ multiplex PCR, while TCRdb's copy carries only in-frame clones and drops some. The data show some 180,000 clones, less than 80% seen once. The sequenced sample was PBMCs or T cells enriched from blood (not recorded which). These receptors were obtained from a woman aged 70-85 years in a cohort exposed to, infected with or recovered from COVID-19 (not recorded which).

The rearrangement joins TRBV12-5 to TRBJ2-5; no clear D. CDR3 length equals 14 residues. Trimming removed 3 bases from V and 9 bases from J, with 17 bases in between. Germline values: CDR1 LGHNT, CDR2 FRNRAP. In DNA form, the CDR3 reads TGTGCTAGTGGTTTTGGGCAGTCTCGTCAGGCCCAGTACTTC. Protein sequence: CASGFGQSRQAQYF.

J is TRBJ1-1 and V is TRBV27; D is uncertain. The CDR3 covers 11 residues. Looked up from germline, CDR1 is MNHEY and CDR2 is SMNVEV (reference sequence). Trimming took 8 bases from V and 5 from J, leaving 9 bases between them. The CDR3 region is CASPEETEAFF. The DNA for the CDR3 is TGTGCCAGCCCTGAAGAGACTGAAGCTTTCTTT.

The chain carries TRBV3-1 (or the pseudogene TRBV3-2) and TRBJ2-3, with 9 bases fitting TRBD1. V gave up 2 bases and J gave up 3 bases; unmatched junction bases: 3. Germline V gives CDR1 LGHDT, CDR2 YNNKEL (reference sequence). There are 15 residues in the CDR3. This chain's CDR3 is CASSQPGQGTDTQYF. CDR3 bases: TGTGCCAGCAGCCAACCGGGACAGGGAACAGATACGCAGTATTTT.

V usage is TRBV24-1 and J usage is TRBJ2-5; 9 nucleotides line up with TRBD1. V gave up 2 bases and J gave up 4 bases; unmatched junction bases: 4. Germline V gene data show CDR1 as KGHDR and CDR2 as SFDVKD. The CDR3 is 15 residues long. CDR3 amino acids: CATSDSGTGRETQYF. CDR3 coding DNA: TGTGCCACCAGTGATTCCGGGACAGGGAGAGAGACCCAGTACTTC.

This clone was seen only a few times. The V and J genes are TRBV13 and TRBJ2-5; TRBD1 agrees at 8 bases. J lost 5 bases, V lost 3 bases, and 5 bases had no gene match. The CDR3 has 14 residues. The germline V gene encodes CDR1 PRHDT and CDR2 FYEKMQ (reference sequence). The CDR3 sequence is CASSFRTGWETQYF. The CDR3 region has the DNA TGTGCCAGCAGCTTCAGGACAGGGTGGGAGACCCAGTACTTC.

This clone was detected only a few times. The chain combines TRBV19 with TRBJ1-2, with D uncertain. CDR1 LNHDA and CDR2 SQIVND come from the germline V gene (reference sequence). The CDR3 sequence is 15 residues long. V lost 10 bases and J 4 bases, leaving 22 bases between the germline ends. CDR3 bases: TGTGCCACCCATAACGTGGGCTCAGCGGGCTATGGCTACACCTTC. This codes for CATHNVGSAGYGYTF.